A selection of T cell receptor beta chains follows, all from one sample in a study of cytomegalovirus exposure and HLA in healthy donors. The protocol was immunoSEQ multiplex PCR, while the TCRdb copy is restricted to in-frame clones and leaves out a portion. The sample holds roughly 190,000 clones, around 62% seen once. Sequencing used PBMCs. These receptors were obtained from a middle-aged man in good health and CMV-seronegative. The CDR3 runs from the conserved cysteine through the conserved F or W. Fields, in order: V gene, CDR3 length, J gene, D gene, clone size, CDR3 DNA, CDR3 protein. D genes are given only for firm matches. Not every row has a clone size; where given, it reads once, few, many or a size class.

TRBV9	14	TRBJ1-2	TRBD1	.	TGTGCCAGCAGCATTGGACAGGAGGCCTATGGCTACACCTTC	CASSIGQEAYGYTF
TRBV7-3	13	TRBJ2-7	.	.	TGTGCCAGCAGCTTAATCGGCGGATACGAGCAGTACTTC	CASSLIGGYEQYF
TRBV6-6	13	TRBJ2-1	TRBD2	once	TGTGCCAGTGGACTAGCGGGAGGTACTGAGCAGTTCTTC	CASGLAGGTEQFF
TRBV18	15	TRBJ2-3	TRBD2	.	TGTGCCAGCTCACCACAGACTAGCGGCACAGATACGCAGTATTTT	CASSPQTSGTDTQYF
TRBV6-4	14	TRBJ1-5	.	.	TGTGCCAGCAGTGCCAGGGAGGGCAATCAGCCCCAGCATTTT	CASSAREGNQPQHF
TRBV19	12	TRBJ1-1	TRBD1	.	TGTGCCAGCGGACAGGGGATCACTGAAGCTTTCTTT	CASGQGITEAFF
TRBV18	15	TRBJ1-1	TRBD1	.	TGTGCCAGCTCACCGGGACAGGGTGGTGACACTGAAGCTTTCTTT	CASSPGQGGDTEAFF
TRBV29-1	14	TRBJ2-7	TRBD1	.	TGCAGCGGTAGGACAGGGGGAGGTTCATACGAGCAGTACTTC	CSGRTGGGSYEQYF
TRBV5-1	15	TRBJ2-2	.	.	TGCGCCAGCAGCTTGGTAGGGGGTGACACCGGGGAGCTGTTTTTT	CASSLVGGDTGELFF
TRBV30	14	TRBJ2-3	TRBD1	.	TGTGCCTGGGGACAGGGGGATAACACAGATACGCAGTATTTT	CAWGQGDNTDTQYF
TRBV7-2	15	TRBJ2-3	TRBD2	.	TGTGCCAGCAGCCCTAATCTAGCGGGAGCAGATACGCAGTATTTT	CASSPNLAGADTQYF
TRBV5-6	14	TRBJ1-2	.	.	TGTGCCAGCAGCTTGGGAGGCGGGGGGGCCAGCTACACCTTC	CASSLGGGGASYTF
TRBV7-9	15	TRBJ2-3	TRBD2	.	TGTGCCAGCAGCTCCGGGACCCTGGGGGGGGATACGCAGTATTTT	CASSSGTLGGDTQYF
TRBV29-1	13	TRBJ2-7	.	.	TGCAGCGTTGTCACCGGGCGGGCCTACGAGCAGTACTTC	CSVVTGRAYEQYF
TRBV30	14	TRBJ1-1	.	.	TGTGCCTGGACAGCCCGGGGGAAGGGGACTGAAGCTTTCTTT	CAWTARGKGTEAFF
TRBV9	14	TRBJ2-7	.	once	TGTGCCAGCAGCGTAGCTGAGAGCTCCTACGAGCAGTACTTC	CASSVAESSYEQYF
TRBV5-1	14	TRBJ2-7	TRBD1	.	TGCGCCAGCAGCTTCGCGGGACAGGACTACGAGCAGTACTTC	CASSFAGQDYEQYF
TRBV18	15	TRBJ2-1	.	.	TGTGCCAGCTCACTTCAACGGAGCTCCTACAATGAGCAGTTCTTC	CASSLQRSSYNEQFF
TRBV19	18	TRBJ1-5	TRBD1	few	TGTGCCAGTAGTATAGAGGGAACGGACAGGGGGCGAGGTCAGCCCCAGCATTTT	CASSIEGTDRGRGQPQHF
TRBV19	14	TRBJ1-3	.	many	TGTGCCAGCAGAGGGTTTACCTCTGGAAACACCATATATTTT	CASRGFTSGNTIYF
TRBV28	15	TRBJ2-7	TRBD1	few	TGTGCCAGCAGTTCCCCGACAGGGGCTTACGACGAGCAGTACTTC	CASSSPTGAYDEQYF
TRBV19	13	TRBJ1-1	.	few	TGTGCCAGCCGATATTCCAGGGCCACTGAAGCTTTCTTT	CASRYSRATEAFF
TRBV21-1	15	TRBJ1-6	.	.	TGTGCCAGCAGCAACCGACAGAGCTATAATTCACCCCTCCACTTT	CASSNRQSYNSPLHF
TRBV28	15	TRBJ1-2	TRBD1	.	TGTGCCAGCAGTTTCGACAGGGGGCGCGTTACTGGCTACACCTTC	CASSFDRGRVTGYTF
TRBV29-1	14	TRBJ2-1	.	.	TGCAGCGTTGTAAACCCGCTTGGGGCCAATGAGCAGTTCTTC	CSVVNPLGANEQFF
TRBV7-2	16	TRBJ2-2	TRBD2	.	TGTGCCAGCAGCTTAGTAGCGGGAGGGGACACCGGGGAGCTGTTTTTT	CASSLVAGGDTGELFF
TRBV28	17	TRBJ1-2	TRBD1	few	TGTGCCAGCACCTTCGGACAGGGGATTTTTGGAAACTATGGCTACACCTTC	CASTFGQGIFGNYGYTF
TRBV25-1	13	TRBJ1-4	TRBD1	.	TGTGCCAGCAGCCGGGACAGTAATGAAAAACTGTTTTTT	CASSRDSNEKLFF
TRBV15	16	TRBJ2-7	.	few	TGTGCCACCAGCAGAGAATTAGCCGGGAGTCCCTACGAGCAGTACTTC	CATSRELAGSPYEQYF
TRBV15	15	TRBJ1-2	TRBD1	.	TGTGCCACCAGCAGAGATCTGGACAGGGACTATGGCTACACCTTC	CATSRDLDRDYGYTF
TRBV6-1	12	TRBJ1-1	.	.	TGTGCCAGCAGTGAACAGGGCACTGAAGCTTTCTTT	CASSEQGTEAFF
TRBV5-6	15	TRBJ2-7	TRBD1	.	TGTGCCAGCAGTTCGGGTCCTGACAGGGGTTACGAGCAGTACTTC	CASSSGPDRGYEQYF
TRBV7-2	14	TRBJ1-1	.	.	TGTGCCAGCAGCTTACAGGGGTGGAACACTGAAGCTTTCTTT	CASSLQGWNTEAFF
TRBV6-5	16	TRBJ1-5	TRBD1	few	TGTGCCAGCAGTTTACAAACCGGGACAGGGGATCAGCCCCAGCATTTT	CASSLQTGTGDQPQHF
TRBV12-5	13	TRBJ2-7	.	.	TGTGCTAGTGGTTCGGACACGTCTGAGGAGCAGTACTTC	CASGSDTSEEQYF
TRBV5-1	16	TRBJ2-3	TRBD1	.	TGCGCCAGCAGCTATCAGGGGGCGGTTAGCACAGATACGCAGTATTTT	CASSYQGAVSTDTQYF
TRBV18	16	TRBJ1-1	TRBD1	few	TGTGCCAGCTCACCACCGACCGGGACAGGGAACACTGAAGCTTTCTTT	CASSPPTGTGNTEAFF
TRBV29-1	14	TRBJ2-1	TRBD2	.	TGCAGCGTTGAAGGCGGGAGGTTCTACAATGAGCAGTTCTTC	CSVEGGRFYNEQFF
TRBV25-1	15	TRBJ2-1	.	.	TGTGCCAGCAGTGGGCGGGGCAGCTCCTACAATGAGCAGTTCTTC	CASSGRGSSYNEQFF
TRBV11-2	16	TRBJ1-1	TRBD1	once	TGTGCCAGCAGCTTAGGCAGGGGGCGGAATAGTACTGAAGCTTTCTTT	CASSLGRGRNSTEAFF
TRBV19	14	TRBJ1-4	.	.	TGTGCCAGTAGTATAACACGGGTCGGTGAAAAACTGTTTTTT	CASSITRVGEKLFF
TRBV27	15	TRBJ2-7	TRBD2	.	TGTGCCAGCAGTTTAGGTTCCCTAGCGGGAAAAGAGCAGTACTTC	CASSLGSLAGKEQYF